This T cell receptor (beta chain) originates from a study of blood T cell repertoires in COVID-19. Background on the study: Some COVID-19 samples were acute and others convalescent; all came from the United States, Italy and Spain. PBMCs, B-cell-depleted T cells, or T cells were the source of the cDNA or gDNA that made up the material.

Under the authors' procedure: Amplified reference gene primers provided the basis for estimating nucleated cell counts. Sequencing used immunoSEQ multiplex PCR; TCRdb keeps in-frame clones, though not all of them. From that table come the V and J calls and clone size; the DNA was used to work out D and trimming. The sample lists about 110,000 clones, 90% seen once, with 4.6% in the top ten. Looked up from germline, CDR1 is SNHLY and CDR2 is FYNNEI. The CDR3 is 15 amino acids. With 2 bases removed from V and 6 bases from J, the gap between germline ends came to 14 bases. This sequence joins TRBV2 and TRBJ2-1; a possible D gene is TRBD1 (5 bases). The sequence was obtained from a woman aged 50 to 60 with acute or convalescent COVID-19. Sequenced material: peripheral blood. CDR3 in amino acids: CASSERPGSGNEQFF. The CDR3 DNA reads as TGTGCCAGCAGTGAAAGACCAGGGTCAGGCAATGAGCAGTTCTTC.